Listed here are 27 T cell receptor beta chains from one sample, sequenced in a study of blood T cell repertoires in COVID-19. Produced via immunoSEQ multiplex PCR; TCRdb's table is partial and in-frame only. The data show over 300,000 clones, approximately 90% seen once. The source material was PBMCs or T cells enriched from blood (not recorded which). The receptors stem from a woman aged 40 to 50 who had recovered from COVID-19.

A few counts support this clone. The CDR3 DNA reads as TGTGCCAGCAGCCGGGACAGTTATGGCTACACCTTC. It specifies CASSRDSYGYTF. The gene calls are TRBV12-3 or TRBV12-4 and TRBJ1-2; TRBD1 matches 7 bases. The junction had 3 bases not matched to a gene; V was cut back by 6 bases and J by 5 bases. The CDR3 is 12 residues long.

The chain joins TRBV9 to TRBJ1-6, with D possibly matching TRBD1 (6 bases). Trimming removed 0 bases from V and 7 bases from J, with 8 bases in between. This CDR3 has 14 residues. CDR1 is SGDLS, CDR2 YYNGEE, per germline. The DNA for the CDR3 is TGTGCCAGCAGCGTAGGTACAGGGAATTCACCCCTCCACTTT. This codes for CASSVGTGNSPLHF.

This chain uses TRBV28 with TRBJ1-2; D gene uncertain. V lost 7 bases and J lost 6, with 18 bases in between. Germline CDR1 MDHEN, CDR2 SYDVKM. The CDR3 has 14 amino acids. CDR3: CASTPDPLGDGYTF. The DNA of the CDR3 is TGTGCCAGCACCCCGGACCCACTAGGTGATGGCTACACCTTC.

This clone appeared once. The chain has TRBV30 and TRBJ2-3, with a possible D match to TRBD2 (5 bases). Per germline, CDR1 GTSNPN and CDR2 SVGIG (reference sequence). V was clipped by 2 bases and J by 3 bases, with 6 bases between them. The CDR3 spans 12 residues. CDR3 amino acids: CAWSTGTDTQYF. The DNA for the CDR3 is TGTGCCTGGAGTACGGGGACAGATACGCAGTATTTT. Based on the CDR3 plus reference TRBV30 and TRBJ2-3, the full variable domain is SQTIHQWPATLVQPVGSPLSLECTVEGTSNPNLYWYRQAAGRGLQLLFYSVGIGQISSEVPQNLSASRPQDRQFILSSKKLLLSDSGFYLCAWSTGTDTQYFGPGTRLTVL.

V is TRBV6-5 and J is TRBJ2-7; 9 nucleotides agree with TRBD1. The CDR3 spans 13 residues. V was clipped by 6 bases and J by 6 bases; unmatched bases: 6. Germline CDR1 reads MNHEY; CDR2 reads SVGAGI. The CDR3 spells CASRTTGGGEQYF. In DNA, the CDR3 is TGTGCCAGCAGGACGACAGGGGGGGGCGAGCAGTACTTC.

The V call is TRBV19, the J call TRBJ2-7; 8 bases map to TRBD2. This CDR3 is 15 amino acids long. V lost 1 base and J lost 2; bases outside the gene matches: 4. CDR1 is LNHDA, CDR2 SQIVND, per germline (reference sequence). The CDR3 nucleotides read TGTGCCAGTAGTATAGTCGCGGGAGGAGCCTACGAGCAGTACTTC. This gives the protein CASSIVAGGAYEQYF. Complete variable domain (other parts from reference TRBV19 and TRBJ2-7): DGGITQSPKYLFRKEGQNVTLSCEQNLNHDAMYWYRQDPGQGLRLIYYSQIVNDFQKGDIAEGYSVSREKKESFPLTVTSAQKNPTAFYLCASSIVAGGAYEQYFGPGTRLTVT.

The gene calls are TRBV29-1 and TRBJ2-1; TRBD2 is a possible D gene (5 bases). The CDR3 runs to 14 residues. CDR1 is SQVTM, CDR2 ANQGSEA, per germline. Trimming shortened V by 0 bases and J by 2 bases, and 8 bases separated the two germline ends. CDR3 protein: CSVEDSVTYNEQFF. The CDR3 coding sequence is TGCAGCGTTGAAGATAGCGTCACCTACAATGAGCAGTTCTTC.

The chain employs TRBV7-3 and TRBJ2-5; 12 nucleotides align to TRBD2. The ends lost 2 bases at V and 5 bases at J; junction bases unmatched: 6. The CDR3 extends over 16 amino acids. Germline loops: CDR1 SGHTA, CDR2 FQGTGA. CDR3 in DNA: TGTGCCAGCAGCTTAGGGCTAGCGGGGGGGCAGGAGACCCAGTACTTC. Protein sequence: CASSLGLAGGQETQYF.

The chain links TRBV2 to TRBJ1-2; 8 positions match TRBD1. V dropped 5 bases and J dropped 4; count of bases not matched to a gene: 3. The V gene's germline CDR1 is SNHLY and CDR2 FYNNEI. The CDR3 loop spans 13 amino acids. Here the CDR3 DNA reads TGTGCCAGCAGTCCAGGGGGCGGCTATGGCTACACCTTC. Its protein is CASSPGGGYGYTF.

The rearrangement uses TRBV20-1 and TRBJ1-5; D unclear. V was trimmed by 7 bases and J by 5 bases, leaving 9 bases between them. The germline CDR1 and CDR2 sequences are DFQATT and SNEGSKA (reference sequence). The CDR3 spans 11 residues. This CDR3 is CSVGGHQPQHF. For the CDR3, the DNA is TGCAGTGTCGGCGGGCATCAGCCCCAGCATTTT.

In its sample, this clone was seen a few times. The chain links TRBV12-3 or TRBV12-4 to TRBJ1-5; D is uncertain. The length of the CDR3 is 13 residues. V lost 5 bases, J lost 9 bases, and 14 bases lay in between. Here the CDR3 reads CASSLPGEWPQHF. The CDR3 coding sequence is TGTGCCAGCAGTCTCCCCGGGGAATGGCCCCAGCATTTT.

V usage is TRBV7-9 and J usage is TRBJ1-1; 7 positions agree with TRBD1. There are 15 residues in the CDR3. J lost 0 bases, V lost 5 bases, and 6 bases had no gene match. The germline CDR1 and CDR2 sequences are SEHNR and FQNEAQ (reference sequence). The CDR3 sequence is CASSPRQGLNTEAFF. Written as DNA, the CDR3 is TGTGCCAGCAGCCCCAGACAGGGACTGAACACTGAAGCTTTCTTT.

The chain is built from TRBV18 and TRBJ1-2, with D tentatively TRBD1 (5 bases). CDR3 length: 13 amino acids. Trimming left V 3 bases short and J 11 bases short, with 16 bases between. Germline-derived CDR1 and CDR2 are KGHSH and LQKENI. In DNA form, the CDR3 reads TGTGCCAGCTCACCCTCGGGAGGGGTCGATTACACCTTC. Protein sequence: CASSPSGGVDYTF.

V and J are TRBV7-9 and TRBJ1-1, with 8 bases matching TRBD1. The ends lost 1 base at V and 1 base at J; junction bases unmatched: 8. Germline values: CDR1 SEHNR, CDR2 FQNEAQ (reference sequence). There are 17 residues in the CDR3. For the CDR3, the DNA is TGTGCCAGCAGCTTAGGAATTACCGGGACAGGGAACACTGAAGCTTTCTTT. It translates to CASSLGITGTGNTEAFF.

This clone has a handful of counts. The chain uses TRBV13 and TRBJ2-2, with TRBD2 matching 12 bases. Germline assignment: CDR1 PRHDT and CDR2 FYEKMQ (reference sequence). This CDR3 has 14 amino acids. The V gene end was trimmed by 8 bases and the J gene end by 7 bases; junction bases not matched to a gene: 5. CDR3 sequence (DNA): TGTGCCAGCCGGACTAGCGGGATCAACGGGGAGCTGTTTTTT. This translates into CASRTSGINGELFF.

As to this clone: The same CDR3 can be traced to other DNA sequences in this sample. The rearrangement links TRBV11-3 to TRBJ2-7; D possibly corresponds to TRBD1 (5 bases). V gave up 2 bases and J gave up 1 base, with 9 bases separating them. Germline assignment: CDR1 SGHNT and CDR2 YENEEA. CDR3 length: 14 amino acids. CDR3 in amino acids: CASSLTAGSYEQYF. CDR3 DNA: TGTGCCAGCAGCTTAACGGCAGGGTCCTACGAGCAGTACTTC.

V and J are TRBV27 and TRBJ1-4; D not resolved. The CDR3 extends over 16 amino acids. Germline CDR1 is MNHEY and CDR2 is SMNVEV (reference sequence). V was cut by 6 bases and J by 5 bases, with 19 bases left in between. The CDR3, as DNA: TGTGCCAGCAGCTCCCTGGTGGGCTTAGAGAATGAAAAACTGTTTTTT. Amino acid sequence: CASSSLVGLENEKLFF.

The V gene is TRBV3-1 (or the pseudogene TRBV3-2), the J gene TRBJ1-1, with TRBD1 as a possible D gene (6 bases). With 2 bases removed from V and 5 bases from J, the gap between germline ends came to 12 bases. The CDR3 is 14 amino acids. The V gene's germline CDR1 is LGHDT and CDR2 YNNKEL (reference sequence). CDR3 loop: CASSQPGVGTEAFF. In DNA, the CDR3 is TGTGCCAGCAGCCAACCAGGGGTAGGGACTGAAGCTTTCTTT.

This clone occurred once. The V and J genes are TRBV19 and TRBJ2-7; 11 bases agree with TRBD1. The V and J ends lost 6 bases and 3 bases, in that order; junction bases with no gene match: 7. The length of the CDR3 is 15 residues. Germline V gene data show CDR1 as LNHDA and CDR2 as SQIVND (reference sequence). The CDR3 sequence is CASRSWTGGFYEQYF. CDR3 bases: TGTGCCAGTAGGAGCTGGACAGGGGGCTTCTACGAGCAGTACTTC. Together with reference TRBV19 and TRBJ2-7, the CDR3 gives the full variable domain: DGGITQSPKYLFRKEGQNVTLSCEQNLNHDAMYWYRQDPGQGLRLIYYSQIVNDFQKGDIAEGYSVSREKKESFPLTVTSAQKNPTAFYLCASRSWTGGFYEQYFGPGTRLTVT.

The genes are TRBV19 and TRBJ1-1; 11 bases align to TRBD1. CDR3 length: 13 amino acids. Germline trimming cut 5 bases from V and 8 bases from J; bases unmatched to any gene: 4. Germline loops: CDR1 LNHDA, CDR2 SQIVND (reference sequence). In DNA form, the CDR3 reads TGTGCCAGTAGTCCCGGACAGGGGGCCGAAGCTTTCTTT. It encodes CASSPGQGAEAFF.

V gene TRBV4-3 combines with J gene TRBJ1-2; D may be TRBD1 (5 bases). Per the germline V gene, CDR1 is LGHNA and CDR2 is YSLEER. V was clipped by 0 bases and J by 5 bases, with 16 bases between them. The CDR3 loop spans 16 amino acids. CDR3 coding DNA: TGCGCCAGCAGCCAAGAAGGATATGCAGGGCAGTATGGCTACACCTTC. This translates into CASSQEGYAGQYGYTF.

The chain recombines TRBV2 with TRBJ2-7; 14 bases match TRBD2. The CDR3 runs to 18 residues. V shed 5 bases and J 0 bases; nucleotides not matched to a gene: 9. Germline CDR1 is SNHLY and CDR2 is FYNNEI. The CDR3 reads CASSWTSGRNNPSYEQYF. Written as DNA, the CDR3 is TGTGCCAGCAGTTGGACTAGCGGGAGGAATAATCCCTCCTACGAGCAGTACTTC.

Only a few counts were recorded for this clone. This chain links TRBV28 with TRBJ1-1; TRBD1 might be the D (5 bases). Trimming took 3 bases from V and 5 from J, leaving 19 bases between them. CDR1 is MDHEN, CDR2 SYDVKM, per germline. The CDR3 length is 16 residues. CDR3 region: CASSFGVGFSGTEAFF. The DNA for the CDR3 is TGTGCCAGCAGTTTTGGGGTCGGCTTTTCAGGGACTGAAGCTTTCTTT.

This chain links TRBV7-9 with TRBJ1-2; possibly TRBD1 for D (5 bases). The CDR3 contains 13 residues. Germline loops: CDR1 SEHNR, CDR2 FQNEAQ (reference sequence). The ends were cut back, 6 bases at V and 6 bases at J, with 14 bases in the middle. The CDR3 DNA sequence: TGTGCCAGCAGTTCCTTGTGGGGGGATGGCTACACCTTC. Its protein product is CASSSLWGDGYTF.

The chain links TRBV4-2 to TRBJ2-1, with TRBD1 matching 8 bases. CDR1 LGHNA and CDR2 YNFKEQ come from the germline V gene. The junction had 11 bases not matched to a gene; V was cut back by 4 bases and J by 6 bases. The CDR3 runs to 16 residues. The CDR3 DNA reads TGTGCCAGCAGCCCGATCGAGACAGGGGTGGTCAATGAGCAGTTCTTC. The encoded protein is CASSPIETGVVNEQFF.

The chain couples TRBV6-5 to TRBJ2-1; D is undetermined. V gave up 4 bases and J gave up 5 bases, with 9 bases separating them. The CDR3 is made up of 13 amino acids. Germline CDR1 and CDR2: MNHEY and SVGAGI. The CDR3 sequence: CASSFQSDNEQFF. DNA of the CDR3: TGTGCCAGCAGTTTCCAGAGCGACAATGAGCAGTTCTTC.

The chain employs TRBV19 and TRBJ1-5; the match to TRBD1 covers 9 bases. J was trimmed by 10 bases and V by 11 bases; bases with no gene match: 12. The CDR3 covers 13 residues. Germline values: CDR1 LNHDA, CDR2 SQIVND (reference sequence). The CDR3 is CASSPGQGGPQHF. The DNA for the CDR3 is TGTGCCTCAAGTCCGGGACAGGGCGGTCCCCAGCATTTT.